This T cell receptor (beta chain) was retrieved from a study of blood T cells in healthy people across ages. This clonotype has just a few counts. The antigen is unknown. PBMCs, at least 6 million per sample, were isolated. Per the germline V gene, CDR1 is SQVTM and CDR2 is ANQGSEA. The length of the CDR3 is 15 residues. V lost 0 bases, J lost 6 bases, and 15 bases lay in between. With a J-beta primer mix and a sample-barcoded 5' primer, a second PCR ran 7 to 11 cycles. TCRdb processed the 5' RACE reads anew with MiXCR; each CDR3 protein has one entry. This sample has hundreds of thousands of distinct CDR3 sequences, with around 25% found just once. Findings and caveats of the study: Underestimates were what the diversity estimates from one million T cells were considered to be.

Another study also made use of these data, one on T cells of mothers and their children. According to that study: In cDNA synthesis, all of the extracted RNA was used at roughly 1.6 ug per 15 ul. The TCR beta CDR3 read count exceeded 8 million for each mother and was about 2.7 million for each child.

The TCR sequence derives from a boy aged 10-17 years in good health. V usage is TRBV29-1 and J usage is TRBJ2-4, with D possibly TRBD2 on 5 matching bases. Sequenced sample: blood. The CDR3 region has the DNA TGCAGCGTTGAAGATTGGAGGAGCGCGGCAAACATTCAGTACTTC. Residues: CSVEDWRSAANIQYF.